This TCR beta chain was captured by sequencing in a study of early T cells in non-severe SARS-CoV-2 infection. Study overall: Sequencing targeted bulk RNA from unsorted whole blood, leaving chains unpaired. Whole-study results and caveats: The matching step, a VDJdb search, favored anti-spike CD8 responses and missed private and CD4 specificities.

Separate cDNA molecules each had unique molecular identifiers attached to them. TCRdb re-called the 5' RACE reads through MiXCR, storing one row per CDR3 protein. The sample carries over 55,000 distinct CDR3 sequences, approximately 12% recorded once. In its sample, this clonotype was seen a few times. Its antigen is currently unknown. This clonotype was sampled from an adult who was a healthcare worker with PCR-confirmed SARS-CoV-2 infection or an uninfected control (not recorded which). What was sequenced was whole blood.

The CDR3, as DNA: TGTGCTAGTGGTCCCCTAGCGGGGGGGCCCTACAATGAGCAGTTCTTC. Translation: CASGPLAGGPYNEQFF. The genes are TRBV12-5 and TRBJ2-1; 12 nucleotides align to TRBD2. V was clipped by 5 bases and J by 2 bases; unmatched bases: 4. The CDR3 totals 16 residues. CDR1 and CDR2 from the germline V gene are LGHNT and FRNRAP.